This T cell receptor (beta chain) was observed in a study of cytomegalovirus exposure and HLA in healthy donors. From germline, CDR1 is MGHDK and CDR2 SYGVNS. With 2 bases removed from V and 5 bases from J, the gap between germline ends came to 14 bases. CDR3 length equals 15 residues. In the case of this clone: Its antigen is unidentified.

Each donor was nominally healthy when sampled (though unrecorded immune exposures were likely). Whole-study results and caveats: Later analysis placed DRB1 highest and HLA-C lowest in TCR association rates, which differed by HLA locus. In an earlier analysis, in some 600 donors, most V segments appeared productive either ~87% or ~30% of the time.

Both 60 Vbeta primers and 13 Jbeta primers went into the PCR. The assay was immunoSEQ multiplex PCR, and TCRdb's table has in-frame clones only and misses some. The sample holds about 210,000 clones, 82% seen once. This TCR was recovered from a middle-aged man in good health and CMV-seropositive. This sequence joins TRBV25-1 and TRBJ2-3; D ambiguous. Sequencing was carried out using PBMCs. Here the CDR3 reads CASSERLLQGDTQYF. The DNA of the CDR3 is TGTGCCAGCAGTGAACGACTTTTGCAAGGAGATACGCAGTATTTT.